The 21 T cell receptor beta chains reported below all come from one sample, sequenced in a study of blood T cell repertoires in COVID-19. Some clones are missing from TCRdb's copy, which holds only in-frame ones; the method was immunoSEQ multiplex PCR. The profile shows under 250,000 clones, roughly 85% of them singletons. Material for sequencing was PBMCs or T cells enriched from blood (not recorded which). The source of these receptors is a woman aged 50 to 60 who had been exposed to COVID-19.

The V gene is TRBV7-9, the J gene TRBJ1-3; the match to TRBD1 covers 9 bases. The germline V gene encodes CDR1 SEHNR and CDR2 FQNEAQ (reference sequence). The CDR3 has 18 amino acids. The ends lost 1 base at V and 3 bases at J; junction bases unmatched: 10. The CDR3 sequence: CASSLVSGTGIDGNTIYF. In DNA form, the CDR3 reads TGTGCCAGCAGCTTAGTGTCCGGGACAGGGATCGATGGAAACACCATATATTTT.

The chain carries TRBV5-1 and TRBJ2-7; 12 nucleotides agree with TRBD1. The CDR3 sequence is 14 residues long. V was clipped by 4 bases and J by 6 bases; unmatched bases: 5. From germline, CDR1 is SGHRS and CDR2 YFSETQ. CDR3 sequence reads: CASSRDRGLSEQYF. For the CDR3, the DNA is TGCGCCAGCAGCCGGGACAGGGGGCTTAGCGAGCAGTACTTC. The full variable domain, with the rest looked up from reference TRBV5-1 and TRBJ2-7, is KAGVTQTPRYLIKTRGQQVTLSCSPISGHRSVSWYQQTPGQGLQFLFEYFSETQRNKGNFPGRFSGRQFSNSRSEMNVSTLELGDSALYLCASSRDRGLSEQYFGPGTRLTVT.

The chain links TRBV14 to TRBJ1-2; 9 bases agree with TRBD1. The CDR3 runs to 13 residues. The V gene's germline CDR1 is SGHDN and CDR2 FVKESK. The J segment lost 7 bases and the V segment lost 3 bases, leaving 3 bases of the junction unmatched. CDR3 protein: CASSQDRGGGYTF. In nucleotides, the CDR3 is TGTGCCAGCAGCCAGGACAGGGGCGGTGGCTACACCTTC.

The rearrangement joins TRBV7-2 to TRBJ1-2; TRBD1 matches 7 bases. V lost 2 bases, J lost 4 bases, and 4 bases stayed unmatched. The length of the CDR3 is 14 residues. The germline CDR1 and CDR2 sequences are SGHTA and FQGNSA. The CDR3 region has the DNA TGTGCCAGCAGCTTATACAGGGGACCCTATGGCTACACCTTC. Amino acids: CASSLYRGPYGYTF.

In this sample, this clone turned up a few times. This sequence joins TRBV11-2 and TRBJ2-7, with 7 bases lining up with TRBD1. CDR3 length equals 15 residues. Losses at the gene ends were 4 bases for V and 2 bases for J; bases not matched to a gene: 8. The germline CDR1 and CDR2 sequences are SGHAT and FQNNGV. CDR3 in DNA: TGTGCCAGCAGCTGGACCCGGGACAGCACCTACGAGCAGTACTTC. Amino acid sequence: CASSWTRDSTYEQYF.

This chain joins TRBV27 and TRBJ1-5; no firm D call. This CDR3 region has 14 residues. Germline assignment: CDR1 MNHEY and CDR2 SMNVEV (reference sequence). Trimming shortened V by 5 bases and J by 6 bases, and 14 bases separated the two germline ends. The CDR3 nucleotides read TGTGCCAGCAGTCCAAATTTACCTAGTCAGCCCCAGCATTTT. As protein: CASSPNLPSQPQHF.

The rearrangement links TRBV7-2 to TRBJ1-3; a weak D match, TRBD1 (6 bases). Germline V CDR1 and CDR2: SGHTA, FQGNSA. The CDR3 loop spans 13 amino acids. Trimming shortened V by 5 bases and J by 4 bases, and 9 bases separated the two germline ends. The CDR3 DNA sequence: TGTGCCAGCAGCACTGGACAGGGAAACACCATATATTTT. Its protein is CASSTGQGNTIYF.

The CDR3 region has the DNA TGTGCCAGCAGTTACTCGAAGGGGTTTGAAAAACTGTTTTTT. Amino acid sequence: CASSYSKGFEKLFF. The J gene is TRBJ1-4, the V gene TRBV6-5; D is perhaps TRBD1 (5 bases). V was trimmed by 0 bases and J by 7 bases, leaving 9 bases between them. CDR3 size: 14 residues. The germline gives CDR1 MNHEY, CDR2 SVGAGI.

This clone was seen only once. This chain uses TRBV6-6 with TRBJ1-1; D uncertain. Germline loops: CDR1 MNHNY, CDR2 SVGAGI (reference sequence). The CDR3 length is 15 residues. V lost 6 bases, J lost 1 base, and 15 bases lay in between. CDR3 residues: CASSLLDLGNTEAFF. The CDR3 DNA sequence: TGTGCCAGCAGCCTACTGGACTTGGGGAACACTGAAGCTTTCTTT.

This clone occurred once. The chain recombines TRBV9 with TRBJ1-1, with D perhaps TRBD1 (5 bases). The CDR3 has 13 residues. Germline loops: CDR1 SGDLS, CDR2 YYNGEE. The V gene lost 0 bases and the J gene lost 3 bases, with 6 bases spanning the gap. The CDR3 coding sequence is TGTGCCAGCAGCGTAGACAGGCACACTGAAGCTTTCTTT. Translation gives CASSVDRHTEAFF.

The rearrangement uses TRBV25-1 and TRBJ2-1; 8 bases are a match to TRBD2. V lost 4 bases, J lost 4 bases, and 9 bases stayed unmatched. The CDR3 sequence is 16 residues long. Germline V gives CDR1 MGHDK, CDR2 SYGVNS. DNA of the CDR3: TGTGCCAGCAGTGCCGAGCGGGGGCCTTCATACAATGAGCAGTTCTTC. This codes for CASSAERGPSYNEQFF.

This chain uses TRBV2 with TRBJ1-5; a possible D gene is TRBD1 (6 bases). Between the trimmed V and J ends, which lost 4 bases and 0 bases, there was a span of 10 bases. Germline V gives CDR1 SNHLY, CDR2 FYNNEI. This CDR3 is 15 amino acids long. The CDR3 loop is CASSGTVYSNQPQHF. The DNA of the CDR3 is TGTGCCAGCAGTGGGACAGTCTATAGCAATCAGCCCCAGCATTTT.

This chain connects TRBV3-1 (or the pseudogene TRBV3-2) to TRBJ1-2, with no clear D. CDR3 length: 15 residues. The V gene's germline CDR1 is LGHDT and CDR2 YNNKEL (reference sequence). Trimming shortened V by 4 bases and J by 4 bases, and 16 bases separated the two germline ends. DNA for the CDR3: TGTGCCAGCAGCCCATCCTTGTGGCAGTTCTATGGCTACACCTTC. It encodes CASSPSLWQFYGYTF.

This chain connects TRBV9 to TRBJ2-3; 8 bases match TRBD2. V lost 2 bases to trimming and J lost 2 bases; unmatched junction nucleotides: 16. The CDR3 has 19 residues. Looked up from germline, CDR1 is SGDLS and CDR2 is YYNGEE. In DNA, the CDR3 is TGTGCCAGCAGCGTCCCAACGGGAGGTGCGGGGGGCATCACAGATACGCAGTATTTT. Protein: CASSVPTGGAGGITDTQYF.

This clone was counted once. The CDR3 sequence: CASSLPVAGKEAFF. CDR3 sequence (DNA): TGTGCCAGCAGCTTACCGGTTGCAGGGAAGGAAGCTTTCTTT. This rearrangement joins TRBV5-4 to TRBJ1-1; D is perhaps TRBD1 (5 bases). This CDR3 spans 14 amino acids. The V end was cut by 2 bases, the J end by 8 bases, with 16 bases between. The germline V gene encodes CDR1 SGHNT and CDR2 YYREEE (reference sequence).

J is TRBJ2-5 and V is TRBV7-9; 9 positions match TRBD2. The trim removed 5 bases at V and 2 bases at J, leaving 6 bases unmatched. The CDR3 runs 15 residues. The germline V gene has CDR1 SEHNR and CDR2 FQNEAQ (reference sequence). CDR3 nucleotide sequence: TGTGCCAGCAGCCGTCCTAGCGGGACGCAAGAGACCCAGTACTTC. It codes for CASSRPSGTQETQYF.

The CDR3 nucleotides are TGTGCCAGCAGCGTAGGTGCGGTCTCTGGAAACACCATATATTTT. Protein product: CASSVGAVSGNTIYF. The J gene is TRBJ1-3, the V gene TRBV9; D is unclear. Germline assignment: CDR1 SGDLS and CDR2 YYNGEE. CDR3 length: 15 amino acids. The V end was cut by 0 bases, the J end by 0 bases, with 7 bases between.

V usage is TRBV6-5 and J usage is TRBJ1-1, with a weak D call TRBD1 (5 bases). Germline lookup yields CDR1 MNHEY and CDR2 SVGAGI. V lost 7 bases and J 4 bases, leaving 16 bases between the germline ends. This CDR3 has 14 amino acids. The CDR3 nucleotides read TGTGCCAGCACCAGGGTCGCAGGCTCCACTGAAGCTTTCTTT. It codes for CASTRVAGSTEAFF.

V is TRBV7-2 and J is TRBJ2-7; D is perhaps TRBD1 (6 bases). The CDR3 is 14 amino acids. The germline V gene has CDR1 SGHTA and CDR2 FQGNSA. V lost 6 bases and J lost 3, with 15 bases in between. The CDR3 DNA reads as TGTGCCAGCAGTTCCCCACAGGGTAGCTACGAGCAGTACTTC. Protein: CASSSPQGSYEQYF.

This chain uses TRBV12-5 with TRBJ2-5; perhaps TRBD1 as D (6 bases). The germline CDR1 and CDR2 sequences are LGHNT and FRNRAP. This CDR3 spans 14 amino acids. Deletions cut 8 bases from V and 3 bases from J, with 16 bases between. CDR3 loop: CASSDRSPEETQYF. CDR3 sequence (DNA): TGTGCTAGTAGCGACAGGTCGCCCGAAGAGACCCAGTACTTC.

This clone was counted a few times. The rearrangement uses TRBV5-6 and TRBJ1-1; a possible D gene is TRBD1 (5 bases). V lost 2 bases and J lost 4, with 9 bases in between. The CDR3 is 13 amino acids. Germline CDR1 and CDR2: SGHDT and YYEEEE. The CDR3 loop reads CASSLNGGTEAFF. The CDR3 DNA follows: TGTGCCAGCAGCTTAAACGGGGGCACTGAAGCTTTCTTT.